The T cell receptor (beta chain) under discussion was sequenced for a study of Graves' ophthalmopathy and Graves' hyperthyroidism. The study's findings and limits: With about 87% sensitivity and approximately 80% specificity, a 13-signature model separated ophthalmopathy from stable hyperthyroidism.

The J segment lost 7 bases and the V segment lost 6 bases, leaving 9 bases of the junction unmatched. The length of the CDR3 is 13 residues. Germline lookup yields CDR1 SQVTM and CDR2 ANQGSEA. Amplified material comprised TCR beta CDR3 regions derived from RNA transcripts. An initial RT-PCR round employing HTBI primers preceded a second-round multiplex PCR. TCRdb recomputed calls from the multiplex PCR reads with MiXCR, one row per CDR3 protein. The repertoire holds roughly 220,000 distinct CDR3 sequences, with around 45% as singletons. Note on this clonotype: Its antigen is not known.

The sample comprised peripheral blood. This TCR was recovered from an adult man with Graves' ophthalmopathy. This chain joins TRBV29-1 and TRBJ1-2; TRBD1 matches at 9 bases. CDR3 sequence (DNA): TGCAGCGTAACCGGACAGGGGTTAAGTGGCTACACCTTC. Its translation: CSVTGQGLSGYTF.